Described below is a single TCR beta chain sequence and its context. Germline V CDR1 and CDR2: MNHEY, SMNVEV (reference sequence). This CDR3 is built from 13 residues. Trimming removed 6 bases from V and 5 bases from J; junction bases left unmatched: 5. This sample was included in a study of blood T cell repertoires in COVID-19. TCRdb's copy holds only in-frame clones and misses some; the assay was immunoSEQ multiplex PCR. The data hold about 230,000 clones, with over 75% observed a single time. This TCR derives from an elderly woman with acute or convalescent COVID-19. V gene TRBV27 combines with J gene TRBJ2-5; 8 positions agree with TRBD2. Specimen: peripheral blood. The CDR3 protein is CASRSGGRETQYF. The CDR3 DNA sequence: TGTGCCAGCAGGTCGGGAGGGAGGGAGACCCAGTACTTC.